This passage covers 10 T cell receptor beta chains from one sample sequenced in a study of vaccination and CD4 T cells after COVID-19 (dated by TCRdb to between 2021 and 2024). The library was generated by PCR. The sequencer listed for this sample is Illumina iSeq 100. DNA from cultured CD4+ T cells was subjected to TCR sequencing with the Oncomine TCR Beta short-read assay at the Johns Hopkins FTIC core. The public reads were reprocessed in TCRdb via fastp at Q25 and MiXCR, keeping in-frame beta chains. Entries are consolidated by CDR3 protein sequence, retaining the most common genes and DNA. This sample is represented by fewer than 15,000 distinct CDR3 sequences; roughly 56% of them were singletons. 15% of the sample is held by the ten biggest clonotypes. Per the publication, the treatment or condition label means: approximately nine-day PBMC culture with coronavirus spike peptide pools or control peptides (ViraFEST assay).

No antigen has been assigned to these receptors. Sequencing was done on a sample of CD4+ T cells from blood, cultured in vitro. The receptors were gathered from a human donor who had recovered from COVID-19.

This chain uses TRBV20-1 with TRBJ2-7; possible D gene TRBD1, 5 bases. V shed 0 bases and J shed 1 base, with 19 bases lying between them. CDR1 and CDR2 (germline): DFQATT, SNEGSKA (reference sequence). This CDR3 has 17 residues. The CDR3 DNA follows: TGCAGTGCTAGAGATCTCACATCGGACACCCGGTCCTACGAGCAGTACTTC. Translation: CSARDLTSDTRSYEQYF.

The chain carries TRBV7-8 and TRBJ1-2; 7 bases agree with TRBD1. The germline V gene has CDR1 SGHVS and CDR2 FQNEAQ. Losses at the gene ends were 5 bases for V and 2 bases for J; bases not matched to a gene: 5. The length of the CDR3 is 14 residues. The CDR3 DNA sequence: TGTGCCAGCAGCCAACAGGGGATAAACTATGGCTACACCTTC. Residues: CASSQQGINYGYTF.

This clonotype was counted only a few times. This chain uses TRBV27 with TRBJ2-3; D may correspond to TRBD1 or TRBD2 (5 bases each). V lost 5 bases and J lost 0, with 12 bases in between. The CDR3 extends over 15 amino acids. CDR1 is MNHEY and CDR2 is SMNVEV in the germline V gene (reference sequence). The CDR3, as DNA: TGTGCCAGCAGTGCCCGGGACGGAAGCACAGATACGCAGTATTTT. This sequence encodes CASSARDGSTDTQYF.

J is TRBJ1-5 and V is TRBV6-2 or TRBV6-3, with D perhaps matching TRBD1 (5 bases). Trimming took off 4 bases at V and 2 bases at J, with 9 bases between the two ends. CDR3 length: 14 residues. The germline CDR1 and CDR2 sequences are MNHEY and SVGEGT. CDR3 DNA: TGTGCCAGCAGTTTCGCAGGGCGCAATCAGCCCCAGCATTTT. Translation: CASSFAGRNQPQHF.

The chain joins TRBV10-3 to TRBJ2-7, with D perhaps TRBD1 or TRBD2 (5 bases each). The CDR3 sequence is 13 residues long. Germline V gene lookup returns CDR1 ENHRY and CDR2 SYGVKD. V was shortened by 10 bases and J by 1 base, with 14 bases between the two germline ends. The CDR3 nucleotides read TGTGCCAGCCGGGACGGTATGTCCTACGAGCAGTACTTC. This gives the protein CASRDGMSYEQYF.

This clonotype was detected a few times. The chain joins TRBV20-1 to TRBJ1-2; 11 bases are a match to TRBD1. The CDR3 totals 14 residues. J lost 6 bases, V lost 5 bases, and 8 bases had no gene match. Germline V CDR1 and CDR2: DFQATT, SNEGSKA (reference sequence). CDR3 in amino acids: CSAAPGQGADGYTF. The DNA of the CDR3 is TGCAGTGCTGCCCCCGGACAGGGGGCTGATGGCTACACCTTC.

V is TRBV28 and J is TRBJ2-4; D is perhaps TRBD1 (6 bases). Looked up from germline, CDR1 is MDHEN and CDR2 is SYDVKM. The CDR3 is 16 residues long. Trimming took off 5 bases at V and 6 bases at J, with 20 bases between the two ends. DNA for the CDR3: TGTGCCAGCAGTAAAGCTCTCGGGACACGGGGAAACATTCAGTACTTC. It codes for CASSKALGTRGNIQYF.

The table lists this clonotype with a few counts. The chain combines TRBV6-2 or TRBV6-3 with TRBJ2-5, with 9 bases fitting TRBD2. The CDR3 has 14 amino acids. Per germline, CDR1 MNHEY and CDR2 SVGEGT. The ends lost 5 bases at V and 2 bases at J; junction bases unmatched: 3. The CDR3, as DNA: TGTGCCAGCAGTAGCCTAGCGGGACAAGAGACCCAGTACTTC. Protein product: CASSSLAGQETQYF.

V usage is TRBV6-1 and J usage is TRBJ2-3; D uncertain. This CDR3 comprises 15 residues. Germline V CDR1 and CDR2: MNHNS, SASEGT. V lost 2 bases and J lost 0, with 9 bases in between. The chain's CDR3 is CASSERVRSTDTQYF. In DNA form, the CDR3 reads TGTGCCAGCAGTGAAAGGGTCCGGAGCACAGATACGCAGTATTTT.

The CDR3 DNA sequence: TGTGCCAGCAGTTATGGGGGGGGCAATCAGCCCCAGCATTTT. This sequence encodes CASSYGGGNQPQHF. The V call is TRBV6-5, the J call TRBJ1-5; possibly TRBD1 for D (5 bases). Trimming pared 3 bases from V and 2 bases from J, leaving 8 bases between. There are 14 residues in the CDR3. CDR1 MNHEY and CDR2 SVGAGI come from the germline V gene.